These T cell receptor beta chains were read from a single sample in a study of shared clonotypes between healthy human individuals. Method: immunoSEQ multiplex PCR; TCRdb's copy keeps in-frame clones and lacks some. Of about 490,000 clones listed, around three quarters were seen once; the top ten hold over 9.5%. The sample comprised PBMCs. These receptors were taken from a middle-aged woman in good health. Some clones in this sample may be carry-over from other donors' samples. The CDR3 runs from the conserved cysteine through the conserved F or W. Clone size is stated in some rows and not others, as once, few, many or a class when expanded.

cdr3_aa v_call clone_size cdr3_length
CAISENFDSHYGYTF TRBV10-3 - 15
CAISDELAAIYEQYF TRBV10-3 few 15
CASSLATGGGQPQHF TRBV5-5 - 15
CASSYSGTGLREQYF TRBV6-5 - 15
CASSPPGQGFQPQHF TRBV18 - 15
CASSRQMGQGYNEQFF TRBV4-2 - 16
CATSRDREAGNTIYF TRBV19 - 15
CASSSRTGLENWYQETQYF TRBV27 - 19
CASSFDWLLSYEQYF TRBV5-5 - 15
CASILRPSDSYEQYF TRBV27 - 15
CASSATGADTQYF TRBV5-4 - 13
CAISESKGLAGTGETQYF TRBV10-3 - 18
CASSLALRGAYEQYF TRBV13 - 15
CASSLSNPRARITYEQYF TRBV27 - 18
CASSPRRGGGEKLFF TRBV28 - 15
CAWSVGWTSGSSYEQYF TRBV30 - 17
CASSLGGVSGYTF TRBV7-8 - 13
CASSYRMGLQDTQYF TRBV6-5 - 15
CASSLERERYEQYF TRBV13 - 14
CASSEGAGSADTQYF TRBV6-1 - 15
CASSSRTGGETQYF TRBV2 - 14
CASSSLASGGETQYF TRBV5-6 - 15
CASSLEGYNEQFF TRBV11-3 - 13
CASSPGRTGIYEQFF TRBV5-1 - 15
CASSASLNTEAFF TRBV5-4 - 13
CASSLRGDGTEAFF TRBV5-6 few 14
CASSSGFSTDTQYF TRBV11-2 - 14
CASRGDTHTGELFF TRBV5-4 - 14
CASSPDGSGVPYEQYF TRBV5-4 - 16
CASSPSHQSLAGVNEQFF TRBV18 many 18
CASSPGTRTSYEQYF TRBV5-6 few 15
CASSLNGAARMEQYF TRBV7-2 - 15
CASSLGQVTEAFF TRBV11-3 - 13
CASSPVTGAGNEQFF TRBV18 - 15
CASSEGLAGGLSYNEQFF TRBV25-1 - 18
CASSERATSSYEQYF TRBV9 - 15
CAIRKYVQEDGYTF TRBV10-3 - 14
CASSVGVLNYGYTF TRBV9 - 14
CASSSRHILVRTHYGYTF TRBV27 - 18
CASTDGYSNQPQHF TRBV10-2 - 14
CASALSYGETQYF TRBV4-3 - 13
CASSRTQGANEKLFF TRBV18 - 15
CASSPEPGQANTGELFF TRBV5-4 once 17
CASSKTGGNTEAFF TRBV28 - 14
CASSQDASSGNTIYF TRBV7-9 - 15
CASSQAGTAKGYTF TRBV28 - 14
CASSLGQIYGYTF TRBV5-1 - 13
CASSQDWKGHLGYTF TRBV4-1 - 15
CASSFHDRGNEQFF TRBV27 - 14
CASSNSYEQYF TRBV2 many 11
CASSSETMNTEAFF TRBV5-1 few 14
CASSLDAGGTDTQYF TRBV7-9 - 15
CASSLVGPSGNTIYF TRBV5-4 few 15
CASSGLGGANTGELFF TRBV2 - 16
CASTGQAGNTIYF TRBV2 many 13
CASSQGQGGQRGDEKLFF TRBV4-2 - 18
CASSLNGQFSGNTIYF TRBV27 once 16